This T cell receptor (beta chain) was observed in a study of graft-versus-host responses after intestinal transplantation. The overall study: Recipients across the board were started on anti-thymocyte globulin induction, then kept on tacrolimus and steroids for around 3 years.

Irradiated stimulators labeled with violet dye, approximately 200,000 in number, were plated with approximately 200,000 CFSE-labeled responders. The study, taken as a whole, reports: Recipient marrow harbored GvH clones, some of which surfaced first in ileum or blood. Early post-transplant declines in HvG were associated with peak levels of circulating GvH clones.

The trim removed 4 bases at V and 8 bases at J, leaving 6 bases unmatched. Looked up from germline, CDR1 is MNHEY and CDR2 is SMNVEV (reference sequence). This CDR3 is built from 14 residues. Sequencing used immunoSEQ multiplex PCR; TCRdb keeps in-frame clones, though not all of them. This table has a few thousand clones, 25% to 30% appearing once. The rearrangement joins TRBV27 to TRBJ1-2; 11 bases agree with TRBD1. This receptor was taken from a human patient who received an intestinal transplant. Sequenced here: alloreactive CD8+ T cells from a mixed lymphocyte reaction culture, sampled before intestinal transplant. Subset meaning: CFSE-low proliferating T cells sorted from roughly six-day pre-transplant mixed lymphocyte reaction (GvH or HvG direction). The CDR3 loop reads CASSSDRGPGGYTF. The CDR3 DNA reads TGTGCCAGCAGTTCGGACAGGGGGCCCGGAGGCTACACCTTC.